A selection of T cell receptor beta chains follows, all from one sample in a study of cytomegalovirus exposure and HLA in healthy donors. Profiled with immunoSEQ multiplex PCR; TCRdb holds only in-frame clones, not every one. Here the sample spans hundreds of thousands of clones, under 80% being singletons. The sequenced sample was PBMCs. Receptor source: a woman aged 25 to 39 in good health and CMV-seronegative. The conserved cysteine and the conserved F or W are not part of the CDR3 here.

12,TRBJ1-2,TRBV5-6,ASSRGRENYGYT
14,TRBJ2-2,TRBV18,ASSPLAGSFTGELF
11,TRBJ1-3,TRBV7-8,ASSMTIRNTIY
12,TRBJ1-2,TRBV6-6,ASSPAYREHGYT
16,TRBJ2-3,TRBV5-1,ASSLDPSGRGPTDTQY
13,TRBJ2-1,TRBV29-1,SARRGGRADDEQF
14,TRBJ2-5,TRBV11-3,ASSRRPSGGAVTQY
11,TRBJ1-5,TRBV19,ASGDRGIQPQH
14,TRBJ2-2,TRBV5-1,ASSALQGAYTGELF
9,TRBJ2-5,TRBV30,AWAFPETQY
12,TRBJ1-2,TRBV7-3,ASSSGTGAAGYT
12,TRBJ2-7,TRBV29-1,SVEPGQGNNEQY
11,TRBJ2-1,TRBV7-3,ASSSSGLREQF
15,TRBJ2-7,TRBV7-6,ASSPTGGSSSTYEQY
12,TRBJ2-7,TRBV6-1,ASSSPGESYEQY
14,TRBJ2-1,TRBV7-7,ASSLGLSGGRNEQF
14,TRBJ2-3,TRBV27,ASSWVGGQIKDTQY
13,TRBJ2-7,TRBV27,ASSLSGTTSYEQY